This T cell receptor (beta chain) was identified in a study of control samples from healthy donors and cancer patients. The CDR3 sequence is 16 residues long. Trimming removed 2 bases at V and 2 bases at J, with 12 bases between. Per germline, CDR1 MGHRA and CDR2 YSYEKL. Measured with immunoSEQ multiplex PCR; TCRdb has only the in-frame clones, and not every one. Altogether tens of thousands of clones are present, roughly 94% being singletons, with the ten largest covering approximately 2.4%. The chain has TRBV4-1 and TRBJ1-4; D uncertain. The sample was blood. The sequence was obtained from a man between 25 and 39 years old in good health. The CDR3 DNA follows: TGCGCCAGCAGCCAAAACCTTAAGTATACTAATGAAAAACTGTTTTTT. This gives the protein CASSQNLKYTNEKLFF.